Detailed here is one T cell receptor beta chain. The antigen this receptor binds is unknown. No much larger clone is present one base from it, and per-base qualities are unavailable. TCRbeta CDR3 regions were amplified from genomic DNA using the immunoSEQ Assay, a bias-controlled multiplex PCR. On the authors' methods: Nucleated cell counts per sample were estimated from amplification of reference gene primers within the assay. Sequence reads were collapsed and filtered to measure the absolute abundance of every unique TCRbeta CDR3 rearrangement. For each sample, productive Simpson clonality was calculated by taking the square root of Simpson's diversity index across productive rearrangements. This is the immuneACCESS table as TCRdb keeps it, with only in-frame sequences that have V and J called. A part of the clones is gone; compared with another copy, unresolved V genes explain less than half, and the rest is unexplained. The DNA gave D and trimming, while V, J and clone size come from that table. The sample profile shows about 230,000 clones; 65% to 90% of them were found once. Around 7% of the sample lies in the top ten.

The entry originates in a study of blood T cell repertoires in COVID-19 (dated by TCRdb to 2018 to 2021). About the study as a whole: Samples covering the acute and convalescent phases of COVID-19 were provided by collaborators in the United States, Italy and Spain. The material from the prospective study consisted of cDNA or gDNA derived from T cells, B-cell-depleted T cells, or PBMCs. Samples were obtained from the ongoing ImmuneRACE study (first 160 participants) and from about 1,300 subjects provided by 6 global collaborators. A freely available public database, intended as a resource for researchers studying the immune response to SARS-CoV-2, is where the repertoires were released. The dataset comprised deeply sampled blood TCRbeta repertoires from subjects exposed to, actively infected with, or recovered from COVID-19. Where available, HLA class I and class II types were taken from metadata supplied by the sample provider and were not determined by assay-based typing. The sample metadata nearly always contained a de-identified subject ID, COVID-19 status, age in years and sex.

Paper-wide results and their limitations: How much clinical and demographic metadata was included differed by source and by participant, and the metadata was provided uncurated.

The collaborating institutions used their own protocols to collect whole blood in K2EDTA tubes. For TCRbeta analysis, collaborator samples were shipped as frozen whole blood, as isolated PBMCs, or as DNA extracted from either sample type. CDR1 and CDR2 (MGHRA, YSYEKL) derive from the germline V gene. The V end gives up 5 bases and the J end 5 bases, leaving 9 bases in the junction not matched to a gene. The CDR3 runs 16 amino acids, cysteine and phenylalanine included. Kept here is only the CDR3 DNA, which spans 48 bases and is read in frame from base 1. This receptor was obtained from a woman aged 45 to 65 with acute or convalescent COVID-19. The sequenced sample was peripheral blood. The rearranged chain carries TRBV4-1 and TRBJ2-1; 10 of the junction bases match TRBD1. CDR3 sequence: CASSSPGQGSNNEQFF. The bases are TGCGCCAGCAGCAGTCCGGGACAGGGGTCTAACAATGAGCAGTTCTTC.